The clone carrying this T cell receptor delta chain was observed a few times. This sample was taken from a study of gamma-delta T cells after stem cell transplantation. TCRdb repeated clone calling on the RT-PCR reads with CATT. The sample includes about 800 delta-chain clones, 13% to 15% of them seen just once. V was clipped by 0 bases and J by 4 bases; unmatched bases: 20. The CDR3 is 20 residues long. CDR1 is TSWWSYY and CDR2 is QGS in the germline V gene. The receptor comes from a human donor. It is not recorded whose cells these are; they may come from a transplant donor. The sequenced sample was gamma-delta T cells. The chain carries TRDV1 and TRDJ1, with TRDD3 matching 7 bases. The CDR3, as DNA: TGTGCTCTTGGGGAACTAAGAAGCCTACTGGGATACCAACTCCTCGATAAACTCATCTTT. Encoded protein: CALGELRSLLGYQLLDKLIF.